Described below is a single T cell receptor (beta chain) sequence and its context. The sample comes from a study of cytomegalovirus exposure and HLA in healthy donors. This PCR relied on a set of 60 Vbeta primers and 13 Jbeta primers. Assay: immunoSEQ multiplex PCR; the TCRdb copy retains only in-frame clones and omits some. The sample lists 74,000 or so clones; roughly 80% were seen once. The CDR3 length is 14 residues. Germline values: CDR1 MDHEN, CDR2 SYDVKM. Trimming shortened V by 2 bases and J by 6 bases, and 14 bases separated the two germline ends. V and J are TRBV28 and TRBJ2-7; the D gene is possibly TRBD1 (6 bases). Sequenced input: PBMCs. The source is a middle-aged woman in good health and CMV-seropositive. The CDR3 DNA sequence: TGTGCCAGCAGTTTAACTCAGGGGACGGGCGAGCAGTACTTC. It encodes CASSLTQGTGEQYF.